The 18 T cell receptor beta chains in this list originate from one sample, sequenced in a study of blood T cell repertoires in COVID-19. Some clones are missing from TCRdb's copy, which holds only in-frame ones; the method was immunoSEQ multiplex PCR. The table shows roughly 230,000 clones, with 88% occurring only once. The sequenced sample was peripheral blood. The receptors were gathered from a human donor in a cohort sampled during active COVID-19.

The rearrangement joins TRBV4-3 to TRBJ2-4, with TRBD2 matching over 7 bases. Germline values: CDR1 LGHNA, CDR2 YSLEER. This CDR3 has 17 residues. With 5 bases clipped from V and 10 bases from J, the junction kept 20 bases outside the gene matches. The CDR3 DNA reads TGCGCCAGCAGCTTCCCCCGGAGGGCGCTAGCGGACAAGATTCAGTACTTC. Encoded protein: CASSFPRRALADKIQYF.

J is TRBJ2-3 and V is TRBV7-9; 13 bases align to TRBD2. CDR3 length: 17 residues. The V and J ends lost 4 bases and 2 bases, in that order; junction bases with no gene match: 6. Per germline, CDR1 SEHNR and CDR2 FQNEAQ (reference sequence). The CDR3 sequence: CASSSGTSGAYTDTQYF. Here the CDR3 DNA reads TGTGCCAGCAGCTCGGGGACTAGCGGGGCCTACACAGATACGCAGTATTTT.

The rearrangement uses TRBV4-3 and TRBJ1-1; weak D call: TRBD1 (6 bases). The V end was cut by 6 bases, the J end by 4 bases, with 12 bases between. The V gene's germline CDR1 is LGHNA and CDR2 YSLEER. The CDR3 has 13 amino acids. The CDR3 DNA is TGCGCCAGCAGACATACAGGGAGCACTGAAGCTTTCTTT. It translates to CASRHTGSTEAFF.

In this sample, this clone turned up a few times. The V and J genes are TRBV19 and TRBJ1-5; D is perhaps TRBD1 (5 bases). The CDR3 covers 16 residues. The germline V gene encodes CDR1 LNHDA and CDR2 SQIVND (reference sequence). Trimming removed 3 bases at V and 5 bases at J, with 17 bases between. The CDR3 sequence: CASSISSRTLYQPQHF. The CDR3 coding sequence is TGTGCCAGTAGTATCAGTTCTCGGACATTGTATCAGCCCCAGCATTTT.

This clone was counted ten times or more. J is TRBJ1-1 and V is TRBV9; D is unclear. This CDR3 spans 15 amino acids. CDR1 SGDLS and CDR2 YYNGEE come from the germline V gene. V lost 0 bases and J lost 4, with 13 bases in between. The CDR3 region is CASSVAEGLGTEAFF. CDR3 nucleotide sequence: TGTGCCAGCAGCGTAGCTGAGGGATTGGGCACTGAAGCTTTCTTT.

The J gene is TRBJ2-5, the V gene TRBV5-4, with 7 bases that match TRBD1. CDR3 length: 17 amino acids. Germline loops: CDR1 SGHNT, CDR2 YYREEE (reference sequence). After removal of 4 bases from V and 1 base from J, the junction contained 13 bases not matched to a gene. As DNA, the CDR3 is TGTGCCAGCAGCCCCAGTCGAGACGACAGGGCCCAAGAGACCCAGTACTTC. It yields the protein CASSPSRDDRAQETQYF.

This chain connects TRBV27 to TRBJ1-2, with D possibly TRBD1 on 6 matching bases. The CDR3 extends over 14 amino acids. V lost 5 bases and J 4 bases, leaving 14 bases between the germline ends. From germline, CDR1 is MNHEY and CDR2 SMNVEV (reference sequence). Here the CDR3 reads CASSTSTGFYGYTF. The CDR3 region has the DNA TGTGCCAGCAGTACATCGACAGGCTTCTATGGCTACACCTTC.

The V gene is TRBV29-1, the J gene TRBJ1-2, with D hard to call. V lost 3 bases and J 8 bases, leaving 10 bases between the germline ends. CDR1 SQVTM and CDR2 ANQGSEA come from the germline V gene. The CDR3 loop spans 11 amino acids. The CDR3 DNA is TGCAGCGTTGACCCTCGCGGCGGCTACACCTTC. Protein product: CSVDPRGGYTF.

This sequence joins TRBV5-7 and TRBJ1-6, with D uncertain. TRBV5-7 is annotated as an ORF whose role is uncertain. V shed 3 bases and J shed 10 bases, with 14 bases lying between them. This CDR3 is built from 14 residues. CDR3 bases: TGTGCCAGCAGCTCTACCGGCCCTAGATCACCCCTCCACTTT. It translates to CASSSTGPRSPLHF.

The CDR3 reads CASSGWETQYF. The CDR3 coding sequence is TGTGCCAGTTCAGGCTGGGAGACCCAGTACTTC. The V call is TRBV19, the J call TRBJ2-5, with unresolved D. This CDR3 region has 11 residues. CDR1 LNHDA and CDR2 SQIVND come from the germline V gene (reference sequence). V lost 8 bases to trimming and J lost 5 bases, with 9 bases between them. Full variable domain (missing parts from reference TRBV19 and TRBJ2-5): DGGITQSPKYLFRKEGQNVTLSCEQNLNHDAMYWYRQDPGQGLRLIYYSQIVNDFQKGDIAEGYSVSREKKESFPLTVTSAQKNPTAFYLCASSGWETQYFGPGTRLLVL.

The genes are TRBV5-6 and TRBJ1-2; 11 nucleotides agree with TRBD1. This CDR3 spans 14 amino acids. V was clipped by 4 bases and J by 3 bases; unmatched bases: 2. From germline, CDR1 is SGHDT and CDR2 YYEEEE. The CDR3 bases are TGTGCCAGCAGCCGGGGACAGGGGGACTATGGCTACACCTTC. Translation gives CASSRGQGDYGYTF.

The chain recombines TRBV5-1 with TRBJ1-3, with TRBD1 as a possible D gene (5 bases). The CDR3 is 14 amino acids. CDR1 and CDR2 from the germline V gene are SGHRS and YFSETQ. V shed 2 bases and J shed 4 bases, with 10 bases lying between them. The CDR3 nucleotides are TGCGCCAGCAGCTTAGGAACAGGAGGAAACACCATATATTTT. Translating it yields CASSLGTGGNTIYF.

The J gene is TRBJ1-1, the V gene TRBV18; a weak D match, TRBD1 (6 bases). Trimming stripped 0 bases from V and 0 bases from J, with 14 bases between. The germline V gene has CDR1 KGHSH and CDR2 LQKENI. The CDR3 totals 17 residues. CDR3 sequence: CASSPPSGGGMNTEAFF. The CDR3 nucleotides are TGTGCCAGCTCACCACCGTCGGGAGGGGGAATGAACACTGAAGCTTTCTTT.

The chain couples TRBV7-2 to TRBJ1-1; 7 nucleotides match TRBD1. The CDR3 spans 13 residues. Germline assignment: CDR1 SGHTA and CDR2 FQGNSA. Trimming removed 3 bases from V and 7 bases from J; junction bases left unmatched: 5. This chain's CDR3 is CASSFQGGSEAFF. In DNA, the CDR3 is TGTGCCAGCAGCTTCCAGGGGGGAAGTGAAGCTTTCTTT.

The J gene is TRBJ2-4, the V gene TRBV19; maybe TRBD1 (7 bases). Germline-derived CDR1 and CDR2 are LNHDA and SQIVND (reference sequence). Trimming shortened V by 6 bases and J by 2 bases, and 23 bases separated the two germline ends. CDR3 length: 18 amino acids. As DNA, the CDR3 is TGTGCCAGTAGGTCCCCCGGGGGCAGGGGGTCGTCCAAAAACATTCAGTACTTC. It codes for CASRSPGGRGSSKNIQYF.

This clone has just one count. V is TRBV4-3 and J is TRBJ2-2; 7 bases are shared with TRBD2. Germline values: CDR1 LGHNA, CDR2 YSLEER. Germline trimming cut 0 bases from V and 8 bases from J; bases unmatched to any gene: 18. This CDR3 is 19 amino acids long. The CDR3 sequence: CASSQDVRGRSPTTGELFF. CDR3 sequence (DNA): TGCGCCAGCAGCCAAGATGTCCGCGGGAGATCCCCCACCACAGGGGAGCTGTTTTTT.

The V and J genes are TRBV5-4 and TRBJ2-6; 9 nucleotides line up with TRBD2. V was pared by 10 bases and J by 1 base, with 6 bases of the junction left unmatched. Germline-derived CDR1 and CDR2 are SGHNT and YYREEE (reference sequence). This CDR3 has 15 amino acids. CDR3 DNA sequence: TGTGCCGGAGCGGGGGGCCGGTCTGGGGCCAACGTCCTGACTTTC. Protein product: CAGAGGRSGANVLTF.

The gene calls are TRBV28 and TRBJ2-5; D is uncertain. This CDR3 has 15 residues. Trimming took off 2 bases at V and 1 base at J, with 11 bases between the two ends. CDR1 and CDR2 from the germline V gene are MDHEN and SYDVKM. In nucleotides, the CDR3 is TGTGCCAGCAGTTTAATTTCTCTAGTCCAAGAGACCCAGTACTTC. Its protein product is CASSLISLVQETQYF.